These T cell receptor beta chains were read from a single sample in a study of blood T cell repertoires in COVID-19. Clones were read by immunoSEQ multiplex PCR, and TCRdb kept only the in-frame ones, dropping some. The sample consists of over 80,000 clones, around 88% of them appearing once. The specimen was peripheral blood. The receptors come from an elderly man with active or convalescent COVID-19. Each CDR3 is given with its conserved first and last residue. A D gene is named only where the DNA matches it firmly. Some rows have no size entry. The others give once, few or many, or a class for an expanded clone.

d_call j_call clone_size v_call cdr3_nt cdr3_aa
NA TRBJ1-6 NA TRBV5-6 TGTGCCAGCAGCTCCGAGAGTTATTCACCCCTCCACTTT CASSSESYSPLHF
NA TRBJ2-5 NA TRBV15 TGTGCCACCAGCAGAGTGGCAACAGGGTTCGGGGAGACCCAGTACTTC CATSRVATGFGETQYF
NA TRBJ2-5 NA TRBV4-3 TGCGCCAGCAGCCAAGAGGGCTCAAGGACCCAGTACTTC CASSQEGSRTQYF
TRBD2 TRBJ2-5 NA TRBV6-5 TGTGCCAGCAGCCAAAATAGCGGGAGGGCCCGGTTCTACTTC CASSQNSGRARFYF
NA TRBJ2-5 once TRBV5-6 TGTGCCAGCAGTCAGGCACAGTACTCCGAAGAGACCCAGTACTTC CASSQAQYSEETQYF
TRBD2 TRBJ2-1 NA TRBV5-1 TGCGCCAGCAGTGGAGCGGGGGATCGACATGAGCAGTTCTTC CASSGAGDRHEQFF
NA TRBJ1-4 NA TRBV15 TGTGCCACCAGCAGAGACAGGGCTCCCAATGAAAAACTGTTTTTT CATSRDRAPNEKLFF
NA TRBJ2-6 NA TRBV5-1 TGCGCCAGCAGCCTTCGTTCTGGGGCCAACGTCCTGACTTTC CASSLRSGANVLTF
TRBD2 TRBJ2-2 NA TRBV28 TGTGCCAGCAGTTTACCGCTAGCGGGATCCGGGGAGCTGTTTTTT CASSLPLAGSGELFF
NA TRBJ1-5 NA TRBV6-2/TRBV6-3 TGTGCCAGCAGTGTCGTGGAGGGCAATCAGCCCCAGCATTTT CASSVVEGNQPQHF
NA TRBJ2-1 NA TRBV2 TGTGCCAGCAGTGGACAGATCTCCTACAATGAGCAGTTCTTC CASSGQISYNEQFF
NA TRBJ2-1 once TRBV7-3 TGTGCCAGCAGTTTCGGACCCGCGGGGAATGAGCAGTTCTTC CASSFGPAGNEQFF
TRBD1 TRBJ1-2 NA TRBV11-2 TGTGCCAGCAGCTTAACCCAGGGGGCAGGATATGGCTACACCTTC CASSLTQGAGYGYTF
TRBD2 TRBJ2-1 once TRBV7-2 TGTGCCAGCAGCCAGACTAGCGGCTACAATGAGCAGTTCTTC CASSQTSGYNEQFF
TRBD2 TRBJ2-1 NA TRBV5-6 TGTGCCAGCAGCCCCAACTGGGCTAGCGGGACGAAGTCGAATGAGCAGTTCTTC CASSPNWASGTKSNEQFF
NA TRBJ2-7 NA TRBV28 TGTGCCAGCAGCCCTACGACACAGGGCTACGAGCAGTACTTC CASSPTTQGYEQYF
TRBD1 TRBJ2-1 NA TRBV29-1 TGCAGCGTCTCGGGACAGGGGATGAATGAGCAGTTCTTC CSVSGQGMNEQFF
NA TRBJ2-7 NA TRBV6-5 TGTGCCAGCAGCCTCACAGGGACGAGCTCCTACGAGCAGTACTTC CASSLTGTSSYEQYF
NA TRBJ2-1 NA TRBV18 TGTGCCAGCTCCCCTGCCGTGGTGAGGGAGCAGTTCTTC CASSPAVVREQFF
TRBD2 TRBJ2-1 NA TRBV7-8 TGTGCCAGCAGCCCGAGGACTAGCGATTACAATGAGCAGTTCTTC CASSPRTSDYNEQFF
NA TRBJ2-4 NA TRBV6-5 TGTGCCAGTGGGCCAGGAGGGAACATTCAGTACTTC CASGPGGNIQYF
TRBD2 TRBJ2-5 NA TRBV9 TGTGCCAGCAGCGTAGGCAGCGGGAGAGGCGAGACCCAGTACTTC CASSVGSGRGETQYF
TRBD2 TRBJ2-7 NA TRBV5-1 TGCGCCAGCAGCTTGGGATCTAGCGGGAACTACGAGCAGTACTTC CASSLGSSGNYEQYF
TRBD1 TRBJ2-2 NA TRBV14 TGTGCCAGCAGCCAAGATCCTTACAAGAAACGGGACAGGGGCCCCGGGGAGCTGTTTTTT CASSQDPYKKRDRGPGELFF
NA TRBJ1-6 NA TRBV3-1/TRBV3-2 TGTGCCAGCAGCCAGGGGGCGAGAATGGATTCACCCCTCCACTTT CASSQGARMDSPLHF
TRBD1 TRBJ1-2 NA TRBV24-1 TGTGCCACCAGTGACGGGGACAGGGGGCAATTCAAACGGGATGGCTACACCTTC CATSDGDRGQFKRDGYTF
NA TRBJ2-1 NA TRBV4-1 TGCGCCAGCAGCCAGGGGCCCGACGTAGGGCAGTTCTTC CASSQGPDVGQFF
NA TRBJ1-1 NA TRBV14 TGTGCCAGCAGCCAAGTAGAGGGTAACACTGAAGCTTTCTTT CASSQVEGNTEAFF
TRBD2 TRBJ2-7 NA TRBV7-2 TGTGCCAGCAGCTTCAGACTAGCGGGAGCTTCCGAGCAGTACTTC CASSFRLAGASEQYF
TRBD2 TRBJ2-5 NA TRBV5-4 TGTGCCAGCAGCTTGGTGCTAGCGGGAGTTGAGACCCAGTACTTC CASSLVLAGVETQYF
NA TRBJ1-5 NA TRBV19 TGTGCCAGTAGTTCGAATGGTTGGAGGGGAAATCAGCCCCAGCATTTT CASSSNGWRGNQPQHF
TRBD2 TRBJ2-1 NA TRBV5-1 TGCGCCAGCAGCTTGGCTACTAGCGGGATTTACAATGAGCAGTTCTTC CASSLATSGIYNEQFF
NA TRBJ2-2 few TRBV10-1 TGCGCCAGCAGTGAGTCAGGCGGGGGCAAGTCCACCGGGGAGCTGTTTTTT CASSESGGGKSTGELFF
TRBD2 TRBJ2-3 NA TRBV5-5 TGTGCCAGCAGCTTGGGGACTAGCGGCCGCACAGATACGCAGTATTTT CASSLGTSGRTDTQYF
TRBD1 TRBJ2-7 few TRBV12-5 TGTGCTAGTGGTTTGGCCGGGACAGCAAACTACGAGCAGTACTTC CASGLAGTANYEQYF
NA TRBJ1-6 NA TRBV9 TGTGCCAGCAGCGTAGATTTCAGGACCAGGGGTAATTCACCCCTCCACTTT CASSVDFRTRGNSPLHF
NA TRBJ2-3 NA TRBV29-1 TGCAGCGTCCTGAGGTCAGGGGCGTCTGCAGATACGCAGTATTTT CSVLRSGASADTQYF
TRBD1 TRBJ1-2 NA TRBV27 TGTGCCAGCAGTCCCCGACAGGGAGCTGGCTATGGCTACACCTTC CASSPRQGAGYGYTF
TRBD1 TRBJ1-6 few TRBV20-1 TGCAGTGCTAGTCAGGGGGAAGGCTCCTATAATTCACCCCTCCACTTT CSASQGEGSYNSPLHF
NA TRBJ2-1 NA TRBV5-8 TGTGCCAGCAGCTTGCTCGCGGGGCTGAATGAGCAGTTCTTC CASSLLAGLNEQFF
NA TRBJ2-1 few TRBV6-5 TGTGCCAGGAGCGGGCCGAGCTCCTACAATGAGCAGTTCTTC CARSGPSSYNEQFF
TRBD2 TRBJ2-2 NA TRBV6-5 TGTGCCAGCAGTTCCTCGACTAGCCCCGGGGAGCTGTTTTTT CASSSSTSPGELFF
TRBD1 TRBJ1-1 few TRBV9 TGTGCCAGCAGCCCATACCCGGGACAGGGGGTGGCAGGGAACACTGAAGCTTTCTTT CASSPYPGQGVAGNTEAFF
TRBD2 TRBJ2-5 NA TRBV5-3 TGTGCCAGAAGCTTGGATGGCCTAGCGGGAATGCTAGAGACCCAGTACTTC CARSLDGLAGMLETQYF
TRBD2 TRBJ2-7 NA TRBV7-2 TGTGCCAGCAGCATGACTAGCGGGAGGGGATACGAGCAGTACTTC CASSMTSGRGYEQYF
NA TRBJ2-3 few TRBV5-4 TGTGCCAGCAGCTTCGACTCCACAGATACGCAGTATTTT CASSFDSTDTQYF
TRBD1 TRBJ2-7 NA TRBV27 TGTGCCAGCAGGCCGGACAGGGGAGATCGGGACGAGCAGTACTTC CASRPDRGDRDEQYF